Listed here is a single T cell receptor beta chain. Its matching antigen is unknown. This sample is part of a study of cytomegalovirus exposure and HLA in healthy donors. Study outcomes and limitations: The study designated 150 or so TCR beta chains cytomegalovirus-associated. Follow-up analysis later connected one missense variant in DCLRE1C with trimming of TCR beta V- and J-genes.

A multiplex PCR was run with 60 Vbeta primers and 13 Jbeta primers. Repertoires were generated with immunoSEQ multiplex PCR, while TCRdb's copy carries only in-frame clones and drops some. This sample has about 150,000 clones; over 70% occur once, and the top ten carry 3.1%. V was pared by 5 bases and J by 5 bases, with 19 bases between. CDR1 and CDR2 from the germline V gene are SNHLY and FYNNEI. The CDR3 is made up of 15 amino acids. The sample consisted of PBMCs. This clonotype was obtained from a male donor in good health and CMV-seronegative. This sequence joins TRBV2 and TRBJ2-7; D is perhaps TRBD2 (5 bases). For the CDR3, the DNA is TGTGCCAGCAGTTTCCTCGGCTTTTTGGGAGACGAGCAGTACTTC. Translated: CASSFLGFLGDEQYF.